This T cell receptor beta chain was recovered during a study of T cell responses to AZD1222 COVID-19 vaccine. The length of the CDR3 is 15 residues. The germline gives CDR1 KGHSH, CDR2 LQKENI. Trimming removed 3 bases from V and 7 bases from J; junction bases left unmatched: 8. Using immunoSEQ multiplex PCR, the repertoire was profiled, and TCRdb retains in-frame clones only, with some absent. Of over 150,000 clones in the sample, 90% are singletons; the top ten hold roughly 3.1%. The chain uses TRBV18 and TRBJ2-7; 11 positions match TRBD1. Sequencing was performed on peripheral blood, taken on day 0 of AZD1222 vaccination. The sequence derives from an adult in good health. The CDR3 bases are TGTGCCAGCTCACCGCGGACAGGGGGCGAAGGGGAGCAGTACTTC. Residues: CASSPRTGGEGEQYF.